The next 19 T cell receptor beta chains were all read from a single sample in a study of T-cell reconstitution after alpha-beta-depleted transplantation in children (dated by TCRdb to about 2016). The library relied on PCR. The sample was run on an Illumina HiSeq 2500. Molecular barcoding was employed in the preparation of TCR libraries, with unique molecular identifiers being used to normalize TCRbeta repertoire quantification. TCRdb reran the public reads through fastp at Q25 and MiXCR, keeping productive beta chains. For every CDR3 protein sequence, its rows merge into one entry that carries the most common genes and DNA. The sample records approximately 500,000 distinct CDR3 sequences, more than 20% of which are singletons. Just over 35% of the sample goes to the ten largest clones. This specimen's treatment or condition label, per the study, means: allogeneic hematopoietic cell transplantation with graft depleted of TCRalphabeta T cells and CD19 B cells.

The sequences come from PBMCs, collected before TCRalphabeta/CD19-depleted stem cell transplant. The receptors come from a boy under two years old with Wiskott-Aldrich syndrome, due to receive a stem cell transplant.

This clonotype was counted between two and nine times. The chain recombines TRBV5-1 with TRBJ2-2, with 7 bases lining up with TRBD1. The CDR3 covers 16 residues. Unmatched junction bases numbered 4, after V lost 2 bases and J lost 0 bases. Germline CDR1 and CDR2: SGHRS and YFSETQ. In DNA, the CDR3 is TGCGCCAGCAGCTTAACCGGGACAGCGAACACCGGGGAGCTGTTTTTT. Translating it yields CASSLTGTANTGELFF.

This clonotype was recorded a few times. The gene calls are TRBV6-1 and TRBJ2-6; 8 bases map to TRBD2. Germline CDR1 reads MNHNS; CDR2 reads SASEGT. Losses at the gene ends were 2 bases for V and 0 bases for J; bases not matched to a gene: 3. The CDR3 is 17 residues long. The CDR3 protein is CASSEIRGGSGANVLTF. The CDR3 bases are TGTGCCAGCAGTGAAATTCGGGGGGGCTCTGGGGCCAACGTCCTGACTTTC.

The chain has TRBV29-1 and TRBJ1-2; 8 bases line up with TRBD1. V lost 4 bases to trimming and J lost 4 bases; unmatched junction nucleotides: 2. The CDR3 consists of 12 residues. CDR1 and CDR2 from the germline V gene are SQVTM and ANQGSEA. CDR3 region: CSVGGQGYGYTF. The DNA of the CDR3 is TGCAGCGTTGGAGGACAGGGCTATGGCTACACCTTC.

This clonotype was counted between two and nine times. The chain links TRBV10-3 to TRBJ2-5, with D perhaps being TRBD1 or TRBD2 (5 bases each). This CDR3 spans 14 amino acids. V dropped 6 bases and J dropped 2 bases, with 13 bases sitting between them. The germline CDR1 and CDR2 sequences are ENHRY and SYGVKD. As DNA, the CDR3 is TGTGCCATCAGCCGTCCCGGGGCTCAAGAGACCCAGTACTTC. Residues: CAISRPGAQETQYF.

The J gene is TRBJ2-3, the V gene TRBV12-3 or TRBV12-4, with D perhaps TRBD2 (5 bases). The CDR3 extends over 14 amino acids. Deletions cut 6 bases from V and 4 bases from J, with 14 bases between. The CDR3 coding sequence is TGTGCCAGCAGCCCGGGGTGGGTCTCAGATACGCAGTATTTT. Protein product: CASSPGWVSDTQYF.

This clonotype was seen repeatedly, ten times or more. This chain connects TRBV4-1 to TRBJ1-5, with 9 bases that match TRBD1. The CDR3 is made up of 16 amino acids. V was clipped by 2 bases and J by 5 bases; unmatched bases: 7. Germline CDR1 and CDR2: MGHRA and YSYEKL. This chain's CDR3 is CASSQILGQGDQPQHF. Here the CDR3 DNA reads TGCGCCAGCAGCCAAATTCTGGGACAGGGAGATCAGCCCCAGCATTTT.

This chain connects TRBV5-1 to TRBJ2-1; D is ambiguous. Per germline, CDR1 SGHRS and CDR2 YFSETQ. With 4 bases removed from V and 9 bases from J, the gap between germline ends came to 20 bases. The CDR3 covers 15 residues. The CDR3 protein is CASSLNTAPFREQFF. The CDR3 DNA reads TGCGCCAGCAGCCTAAACACAGCGCCCTTTCGTGAGCAGTTCTTC.

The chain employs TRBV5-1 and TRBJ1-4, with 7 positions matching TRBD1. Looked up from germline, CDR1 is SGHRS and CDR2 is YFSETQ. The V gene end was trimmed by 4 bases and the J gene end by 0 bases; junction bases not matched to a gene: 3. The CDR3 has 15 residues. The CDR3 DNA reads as TGCGCCAGCAGCGTGGGACAGACAACTAATGAAAAACTGTTTTTT. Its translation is CASSVGQTTNEKLFF.

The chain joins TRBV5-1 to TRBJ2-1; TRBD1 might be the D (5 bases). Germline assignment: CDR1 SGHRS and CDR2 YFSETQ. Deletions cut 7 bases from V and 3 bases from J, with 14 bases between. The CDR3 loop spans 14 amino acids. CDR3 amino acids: CASDPLGDYNEQFF. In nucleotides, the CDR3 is TGCGCCAGCGACCCCCTAGGGGACTACAATGAGCAGTTCTTC.

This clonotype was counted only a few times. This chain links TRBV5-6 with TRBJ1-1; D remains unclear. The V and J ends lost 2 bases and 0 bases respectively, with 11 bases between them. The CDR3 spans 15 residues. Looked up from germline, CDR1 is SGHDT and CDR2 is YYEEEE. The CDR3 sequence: CASSFRPKLNTEAFF. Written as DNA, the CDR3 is TGTGCCAGCAGCTTTAGGCCGAAACTGAACACTGAAGCTTTCTTT.

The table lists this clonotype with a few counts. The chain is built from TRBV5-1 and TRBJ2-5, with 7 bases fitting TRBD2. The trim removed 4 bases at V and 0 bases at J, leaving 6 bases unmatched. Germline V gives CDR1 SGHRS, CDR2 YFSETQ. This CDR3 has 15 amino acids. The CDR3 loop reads CASSVSGGYQETQYF. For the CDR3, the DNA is TGCGCCAGCAGCGTTTCGGGAGGTTACCAAGAGACCCAGTACTTC.

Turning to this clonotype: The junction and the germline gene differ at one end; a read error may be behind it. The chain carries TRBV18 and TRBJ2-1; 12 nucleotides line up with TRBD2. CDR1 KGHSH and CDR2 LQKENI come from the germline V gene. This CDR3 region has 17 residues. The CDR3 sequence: CASSPARTSGIGNDQFF. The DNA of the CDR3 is TGTGCCAGCTCACCAGCCAGGACTAGCGGGATAGGGAATGACCAGTTCTTC.

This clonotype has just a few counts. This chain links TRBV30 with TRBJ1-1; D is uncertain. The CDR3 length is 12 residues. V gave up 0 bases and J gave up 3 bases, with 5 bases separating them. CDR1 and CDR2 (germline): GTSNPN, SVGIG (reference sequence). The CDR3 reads CAWSVDYTEAFF. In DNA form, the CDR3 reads TGTGCCTGGAGTGTAGACTACACTGAAGCTTTCTTT.

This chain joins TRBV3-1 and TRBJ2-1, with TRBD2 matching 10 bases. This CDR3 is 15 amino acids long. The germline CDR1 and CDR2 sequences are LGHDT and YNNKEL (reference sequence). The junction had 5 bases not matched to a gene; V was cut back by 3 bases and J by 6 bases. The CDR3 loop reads CASSHTSGVPNEQFF. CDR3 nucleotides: TGTGCCAGCAGCCACACTAGCGGGGTCCCCAATGAGCAGTTCTTC.

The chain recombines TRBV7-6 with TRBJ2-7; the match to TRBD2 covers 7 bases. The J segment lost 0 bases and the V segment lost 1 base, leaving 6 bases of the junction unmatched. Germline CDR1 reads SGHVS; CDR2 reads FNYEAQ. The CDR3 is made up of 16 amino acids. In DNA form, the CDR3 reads TGTGCCAGCAGCTTAGATTCAGGCGGGAGCTCCTACGAGCAGTACTTC. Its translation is CASSLDSGGSSYEQYF. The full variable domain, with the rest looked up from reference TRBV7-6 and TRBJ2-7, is GAGVSQSPRYKVTKRGQDVALRCDPISGHVSLYWYRQALGQGPEFLTYFNYEAQQDKSGLPNDRFSAERPEGSISTLTIQRTEQRDSAMYRCASSLDSGGSSYEQYFGPGTRLTVT.

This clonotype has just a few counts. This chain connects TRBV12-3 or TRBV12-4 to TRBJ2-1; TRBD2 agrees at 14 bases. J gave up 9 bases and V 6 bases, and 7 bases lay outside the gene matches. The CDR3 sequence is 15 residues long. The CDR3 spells CASRTGTSGRSEQFF. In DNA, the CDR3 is TGTGCCAGCAGGACAGGGACTAGCGGGAGAAGTGAGCAGTTCTTC.

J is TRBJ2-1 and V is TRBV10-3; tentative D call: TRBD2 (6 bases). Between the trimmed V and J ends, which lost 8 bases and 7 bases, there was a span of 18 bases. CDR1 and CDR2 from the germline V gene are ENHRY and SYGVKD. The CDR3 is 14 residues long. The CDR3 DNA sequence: TGTGCCATCCGGTGGACTACCGTGGGAAATGAGCAGTTCTTC. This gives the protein CAIRWTTVGNEQFF.

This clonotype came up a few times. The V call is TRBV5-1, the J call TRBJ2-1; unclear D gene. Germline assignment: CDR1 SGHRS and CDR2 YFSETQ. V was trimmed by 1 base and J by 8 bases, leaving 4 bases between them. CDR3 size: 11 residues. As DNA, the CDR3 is TGCGCCAGCAGCTTGACCCATGAGCAGTTCTTC. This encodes CASSLTHEQFF.

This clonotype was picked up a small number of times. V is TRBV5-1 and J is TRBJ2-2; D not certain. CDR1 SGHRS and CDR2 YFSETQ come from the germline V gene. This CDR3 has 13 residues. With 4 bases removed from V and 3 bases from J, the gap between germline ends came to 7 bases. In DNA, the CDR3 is TGCGCCAGCAGCGCCCGCGACACCGGGGAGCTGTTTTTT. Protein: CASSARDTGELFF. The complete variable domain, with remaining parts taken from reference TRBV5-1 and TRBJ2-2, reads KAGVTQTPRYLIKTRGQQVTLSCSPISGHRSVSWYQQTPGQGLQFLFEYFSETQRNKGNFPGRFSGRQFSNSRSEMNVSTLELGDSALYLCASSARDTGELFFGEGSRLTVL.